This T cell receptor beta chain stems from a study of T cell repertoires in cytomegalovirus infection. Whole-study context: TCR beta signatures that were public indicated CMV infection and matching HLA type.

Overall study findings and caveats: Within the response measured ex vivo, HLA-C-restricted CMV-specific TCR beta clonotypes were dominant.

Via MiXCR, TCRdb re-called the reads, giving one row per CDR3 protein. The data show about 920,000 distinct CDR3 sequences, with around a third seen just once and roughly an eighth held by the top ten. Remarks on this clonotype: Its antigen remains unidentified.

Sample: cultured CD8+ T cells from PBMCs, taken from culture after CMV antigen stimulation. This sequence originates from a human donor in good health (CMV status not recorded). Some clones in this sample may be carry-over from other donors' samples.

CDR3 protein: CASSRGQGIGNTIYF. The CDR3 DNA reads TGTGCCAGCAGCCGAGGACAGGGGATCGGAAACACCATATATTTT. The chain couples TRBV3-1 to TRBJ1-3; TRBD1 matches 9 bases. V gave up 4 bases and J gave up 4 bases; unmatched junction bases: 5. This CDR3 is 15 amino acids long. Per germline, CDR1 LGHDT and CDR2 YNNKEL (reference sequence).